These T cell receptor beta chains were read from a single sample in a study of T cell responses to AZD1222 COVID-19 vaccine. Assay used: immunoSEQ multiplex PCR; TCRdb lists only in-frame clones, some missing. This table holds approximately 120,000 clones, around 87% found once. The source was peripheral blood, collected 28 days after the second AZD1222 dose. The receptors come from an adult who received the AZD1222 COVID-19 vaccine. CDR3s include the opening cysteine and the closing phenylalanine or tryptophan. A D gene is named only where the DNA matches it firmly. Only part of the rows carry a size: once, few, many, or a class if the clone is expanded.

d_gene | j_gene | abundance | v_gene | CDR3aa | CDR3nt
. | TRBJ1-1 | . | TRBV12-5 | CASGFFVDVEQADTEAFF | TGTGCTAGTGGTTTTTTTGTGGATGTGGAACAGGCCGACACTGAAGCTTTCTTT
. | TRBJ1-3 | . | TRBV10-3 | CAISGRTKGNTIYF | TGTGCCATCAGTGGTAGGACAAAGGGAAACACCATATATTTT
TRBD1 | TRBJ2-6 | . | TRBV30 | CAWSRQGPAGANVLTF | TGTGCCTGGAGCCGACAGGGTCCGGCTGGGGCCAACGTCCTGACTTTC
. | TRBJ2-5 | . | TRBV6-1 | CASSEIEKGVRETQYF | TGTGCCAGCAGTGAAATTGAAAAGGGGGTCCGAGAGACCCAGTACTTC
. | TRBJ1-3 | . | TRBV18 | CASSPYGPYTIYF | TGTGCCAGCTCACCTTACGGGCCCTACACCATATATTTT
TRBD1 | TRBJ2-7 | once | TRBV9 | CASSVHPGTGGSYEQYF | TGTGCCAGCAGCGTTCACCCCGGGACAGGGGGCTCCTACGAGCAGTACTTC
. | TRBJ2-5 | . | TRBV5-6 | CASSLFPGARGATQYF | TGTGCCAGCAGCTTGTTTCCGGGGGCGAGGGGGGCGACCCAGTACTTC
TRBD2 | TRBJ2-1 | . | TRBV19 | CASSGRGTSGSRRNEQFF | TGTGCCAGTAGCGGGCGTGGGACTAGCGGGAGTAGACGGAATGAGCAGTTCTTC
. | TRBJ1-2 | . | TRBV27 | CASSRKAGVGYTF | TGTGCCAGCAGTCGTAAGGCAGGGGTCGGCTACACCTTC
. | TRBJ2-2 | . | TRBV10-3 | CAISSRQANGELFF | TGTGCCATCAGTTCTCGACAAGCCAACGGGGAGCTGTTTTTT
. | TRBJ1-5 | . | TRBV30 | CAWSVAGAGQPQHF | TGTGCCTGGAGTGTGGCCGGGGCGGGTCAGCCCCAGCATTTT
. | TRBJ2-1 | . | TRBV24-1 | CATSDPLGREQFF | TGTGCCACCAGTGATCCCCTAGGTCGAGAGCAGTTCTTC
TRBD1 | TRBJ1-2 | . | TRBV9 | CASSDDRVGYTF | TGTGCCAGCAGCGATGACAGGGTTGGCTACACCTTC
TRBD2 | TRBJ2-7 | . | TRBV27 | CARMNPGLAGGPGQYEQYF | TGTGCCAGGATGAATCCGGGACTAGCGGGAGGTCCGGGGCAGTACGAGCAGTACTTC
TRBD2 | TRBJ2-1 | . | TRBV15 | CATSHTGTRGGEQFF | TGTGCCACCAGCCATACAGGGACCCGGGGGGGTGAGCAGTTCTTC
. | TRBJ1-1 | . | TRBV27 | CASTLKPQGLAEAFF | TGTGCCAGCACCCTCAAACCCCAGGGTTTGGCTGAAGCTTTCTTT
. | TRBJ1-5 | . | TRBV15 | CATSRDFSTQPQHF | TGTGCCACCAGCAGAGATTTCTCCACACAGCCCCAGCATTTT